This TCR beta chain was documented in a study of blood T cell repertoires in COVID-19 (dated by TCRdb to about 2020). Describing the broader study: Samples covering the acute and convalescent phases of COVID-19 were provided by collaborators in the United States, Italy and Spain. The material from the prospective study consisted of cDNA or gDNA derived from T cells, B-cell-depleted T cells, or PBMCs. The dataset comprised deeply sampled blood TCRbeta repertoires from subjects exposed to, actively infected with, or recovered from COVID-19. The repertoires were released in a freely available public database meant as a resource for research on the immune response to SARS-CoV-2. Samples were obtained from the ongoing ImmuneRACE study (first 160 participants) and from 1,254 subjects provided by 6 global collaborators. Nearly every sample came with metadata listing a de-identified subject ID, COVID-19 status, age in years and sex. Where available, HLA class I and class II types were taken from metadata supplied by the sample provider and were not determined by assay-based typing.

What the study reported, not specific to this receptor: The amount of clinical and demographic metadata varied by source and participant and was provided uncurated.

Participants in the prospective study were aged roughly 18 to 89 years, lived in approximately 26 United States geographic areas, and enrolled through a virtual design. To assign participants to cohorts, the prospective study relied on clinical history that participants themselves reported in a screening survey and a study questionnaire. For ImmuneRACE Cohort 3, a participant was defined as recovered based on two consecutive negative NP/OP PCR tests, clearance by a healthcare professional, or resolution of symptoms. Each participant in the prospective study had whole blood, serum and a nasopharyngeal or oropharyngeal swab collected by mobile phlebotomists. Participants in the prospective study had the option to provide additional blood draws and questionnaires over an approximately 2-month period. Blood samples from the prospective study were shipped frozen or at room temperature prior to DNA extraction.

CDR1 and CDR2 were assigned from the germline V gene as LGHNA and YNFKEQ. Measured from the cysteine to the phenylalanine, the CDR3 is 17 residues long. Solely the CDR3 DNA is kept, with 51 bases framed from the first base. Clipping removes 1 base from V and 1 base from J, with 5 as the unmatched junction base count. The immunoSEQ Assay, a bias-controlled multiplex PCR, was used to amplify TCRbeta CDR3 regions from genomic DNA. The source study handled its data this way. The number of nucleated cells in each sample was estimated from the amplification of reference gene primers within the assay. Sequence reads were collapsed and filtered to measure the absolute abundance of every unique TCRbeta CDR3 rearrangement. For each sample, productive Simpson clonality was calculated by taking the square root of Simpson's diversity index across productive rearrangements. Not all clones reach the TCRdb copy of this immuneACCESS table, which keeps in-frame sequences only. Checked studies attribute under half of the gap to unresolved V genes and leave the rest unexplained. V and J calls and clone size are copied from that table; D and trimming were computed from the DNA. The sample data list under 250,000 clones, and approximately 83% of these were observed just once. Around 3.4% of the sample rests with the top ten.

Concerning this clone itself: It lacks a known antigen. One base away there is no much larger clone; base qualities are not given.

Specimen: PBMCs or T cells enriched from blood (not recorded which). The TCR was taken from a woman aged 55-75 years who had recovered from COVID-19. The chain employs TRBV4-2 and TRBJ2-3; 10 junctional bases match TRBD2. The DNA sequence is TGTGCCAGCAGCCAAGTCCTAGCGGGGGTGGGCACAGATACGCAGTATTTT. Its amino acids are CASSQVLAGVGTDTQYF.